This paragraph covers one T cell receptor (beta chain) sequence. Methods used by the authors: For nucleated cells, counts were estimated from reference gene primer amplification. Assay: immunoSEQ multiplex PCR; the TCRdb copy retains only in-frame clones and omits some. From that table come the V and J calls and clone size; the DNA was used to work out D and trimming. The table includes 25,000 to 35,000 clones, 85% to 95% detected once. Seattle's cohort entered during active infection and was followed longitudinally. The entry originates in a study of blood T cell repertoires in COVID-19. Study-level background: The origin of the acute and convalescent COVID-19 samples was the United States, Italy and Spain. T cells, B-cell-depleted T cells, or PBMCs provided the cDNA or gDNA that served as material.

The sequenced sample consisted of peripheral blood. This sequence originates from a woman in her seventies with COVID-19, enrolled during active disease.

The chain's CDR3 is CASSLQGINTDTQYF. DNA for the CDR3: TGTGCCAGCAGCTTACAGGGTATCAACACAGATACGCAGTATTTT. This chain connects TRBV7-3 to TRBJ2-3, with D tentatively TRBD1 (5 bases). Germline V gene data show CDR1 as SGHTA and CDR2 as FQGTGA. V lost 2 bases to trimming and J lost 2 bases, with 11 bases between them. The CDR3 spans 15 residues.